This T cell receptor beta chain was observed in a study of T cells in women clearing cervical HPV infection. Background on the study: Cases: HPV16-related CIN3 or worse on histology, 2 invasive cancers.

Each participant carried one incident cervical HPV16 infection only. HPV was found by MY09/MY11 PCR and dot-blot genotyping. Notes on this clone: Its antigen is unidentified. The read terminates 3 residues before the CDR3 end, so the remaining end is supplied by the germline J gene.

The CDR3 has 15 residues. The germline gives CDR1 SNHLY, CDR2 FYNNEI. V was pared by 6 bases and J by 5 bases, with 4 bases of the junction left unmatched. Points from the study as a whole: Richness differences could reflect unmeasured T-cell content per sample.

TCRdb keeps only in-frame clones here, not all; method: immunoSEQ multiplex PCR. The sample holds about 30,000 clones. This TCR derives from a woman aged 18-69 years with a cervical HPV16 infection that either progressed to CIN3+ or cleared (not recorded which). Input material: blood buffy coat. The V gene is TRBV2, the J gene TRBJ2-1, with 13 positions matching TRBD2. CDR3 sequence reads: CASRTGTSGNNEQFF. The part of the CDR3 DNA that was read is TGTGCCAGCAGGACCGGGACTAGCGGGAACAATGAG.